This T cell receptor (beta chain) is from a study of beta chain features in type 1 diabetes. Regarding the study as a whole: VDJ junctions from type 1 diabetes patients carried fewer insertions and larger deletions. TCRB CDR3s were moderately but significantly shorter in Type 1 diabetes patients in all four CD4+ subsets. A closer apparent resemblance between naive, central memory and Treg TCRB repertoires was seen in patients than in healthy donors.

Expressed TCRB transcripts were sequenced, since all the RNA that had been isolated was reverse transcribed. Here immunoSEQ multiplex PCR was the method, and the copy in TCRdb shows in-frame clones only, minus some. The table includes hundreds of thousands of clones, around 15% detected once. Germline CDR1 reads MDHEN; CDR2 reads SYDVKM. Trimming stripped 3 bases from V and 2 bases from J, with 7 bases between. This CDR3 comprises 13 residues. This clone was recorded a few times. Antigen unknown. Sequenced material: naive CD4+ T cells from blood. The TCR was taken from a man younger than 35 with type 1 diabetes. The chain combines TRBV28 with TRBJ1-2; D gene unclear. DNA for the CDR3: TGTGCCAGCAGTTTGAGGCAGAACTATGGCTACACCTTC. This sequence encodes CASSLRQNYGYTF.